This record covers a single T cell receptor beta chain. Its antigen is not identified. The germline V gene has CDR1 SGHTA and CDR2 FQGNSA. CDR3 size: 16 residues. V gave up 5 bases and J gave up 7 bases; unmatched junction bases: 12. Alongside a J-beta primer mix, a sample-barcoded 5' primer served in a second PCR lasting roughly 7 to 11 cycles. A 12-random-nucleotide template-switch adaptor tagged each cDNA molecule. Every sample produced at least 2.5 million CDR3-containing paired-end reads. One entry per CDR3 protein, called by TCRdb with MiXCR from the 5' RACE reads. The data hold about 780,000 distinct CDR3 sequences, with about 46% observed a single time. This record belongs to a study of blood T cells in healthy people across ages. Overall study findings and caveats: PBMCs went unsorted, and a conclusive naive versus antigen-experienced comparison was therefore prevented.

The chain has TRBV7-2 and TRBJ2-1; 9 bases align to TRBD2. The TCR was taken from a man aged 80 or over in good health. Input material: blood. CDR3 sequence: CASSTRGGRARNEQFF. CDR3 in DNA: TGTGCCAGCAGCACGAGGGGCGGGAGGGCCAGGAATGAGCAGTTCTTC.